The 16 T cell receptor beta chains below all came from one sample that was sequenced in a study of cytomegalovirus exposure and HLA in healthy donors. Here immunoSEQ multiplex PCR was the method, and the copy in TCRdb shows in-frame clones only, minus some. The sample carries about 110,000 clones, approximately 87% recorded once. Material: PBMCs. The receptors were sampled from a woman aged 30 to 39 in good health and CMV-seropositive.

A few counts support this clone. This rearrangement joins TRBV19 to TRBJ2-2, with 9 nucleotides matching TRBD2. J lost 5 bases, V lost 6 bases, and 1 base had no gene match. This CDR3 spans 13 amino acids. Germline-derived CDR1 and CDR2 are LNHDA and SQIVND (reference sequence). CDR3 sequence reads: CASRLAGTGELFF. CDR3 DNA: TGTGCCAGTAGGCTAGCGGGGACCGGGGAGCTGTTTTTT.

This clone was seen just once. CDR3 protein: CASSSDPPGTGRGSEQFF. CDR3 sequence (DNA): TGTGCCAGCAGCTCGGACCCCCCCGGGACAGGGCGTGGGAGCGAGCAGTTCTTC. The gene calls are TRBV5-6 and TRBJ2-1; 9 nucleotides match TRBD1. Germline V gene data show CDR1 as SGHDT and CDR2 as YYEEEE. The CDR3 is 18 amino acids. V trimming: 3 bases; J trimming: 10 bases; junction bases outside the gene matches: 20. The whole variable domain, remainder taken from reference TRBV5-6 and TRBJ2-1, is DAGVTQSPTHLIKTRGQQVTLRCSPKSGHDTVSWYQQALGQGPQFIFQYYEEEERQRGNFPDRFSGHQFPNYSSELNVNALLLGDSALYLCASSSDPPGTGRGSEQFFGPGTRLTVL.

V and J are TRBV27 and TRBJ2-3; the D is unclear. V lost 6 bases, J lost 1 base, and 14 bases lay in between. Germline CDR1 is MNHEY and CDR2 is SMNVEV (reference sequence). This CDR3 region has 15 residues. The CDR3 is CASSLNSLGTDTQYF. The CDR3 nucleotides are TGTGCCAGCAGCTTAAACAGCCTGGGCACAGATACGCAGTATTTT.

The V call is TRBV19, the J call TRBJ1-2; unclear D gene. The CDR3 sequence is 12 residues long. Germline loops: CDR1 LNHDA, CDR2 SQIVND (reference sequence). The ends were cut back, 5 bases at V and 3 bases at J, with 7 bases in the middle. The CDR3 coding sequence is TGTGCCAGTAGTTTCGGGGACTATGGCTACACCTTC. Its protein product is CASSFGDYGYTF.

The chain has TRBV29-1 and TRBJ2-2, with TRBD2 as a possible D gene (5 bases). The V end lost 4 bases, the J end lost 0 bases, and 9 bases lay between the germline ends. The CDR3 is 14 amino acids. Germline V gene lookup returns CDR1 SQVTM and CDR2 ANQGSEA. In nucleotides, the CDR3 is TGCAGCGTTGGTTCCGGGACGAACACCGGGGAGCTGTTTTTT. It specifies CSVGSGTNTGELFF.

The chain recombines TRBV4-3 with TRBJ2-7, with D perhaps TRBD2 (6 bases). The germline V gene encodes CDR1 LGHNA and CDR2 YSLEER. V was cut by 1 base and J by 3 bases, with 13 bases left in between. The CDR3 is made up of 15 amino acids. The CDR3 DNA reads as TGCGCCAGCAGCCAAGGATCTGACGGGAGCTACGAGCAGTACTTC. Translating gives CASSQGSDGSYEQYF.

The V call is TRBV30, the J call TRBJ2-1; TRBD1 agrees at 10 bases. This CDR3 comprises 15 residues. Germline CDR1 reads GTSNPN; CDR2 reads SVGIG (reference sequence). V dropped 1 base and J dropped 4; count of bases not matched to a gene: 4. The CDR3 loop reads CAWSDDRGQYNEQFF. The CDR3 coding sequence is TGTGCCTGGAGTGACGACAGGGGGCAGTACAATGAGCAGTTCTTC.

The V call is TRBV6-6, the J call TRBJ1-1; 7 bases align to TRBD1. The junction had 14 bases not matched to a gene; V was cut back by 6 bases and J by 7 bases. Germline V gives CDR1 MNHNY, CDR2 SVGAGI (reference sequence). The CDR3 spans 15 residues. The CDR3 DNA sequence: TGTGCCAGCAGGTACCGTCCGGGACAGATGGATGAAGCTTTCTTT. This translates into CASRYRPGQMDEAFF.

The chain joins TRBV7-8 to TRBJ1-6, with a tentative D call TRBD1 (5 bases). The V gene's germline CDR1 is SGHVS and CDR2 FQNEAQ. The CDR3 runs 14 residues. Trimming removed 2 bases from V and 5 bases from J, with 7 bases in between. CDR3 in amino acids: CASSLPGNNSPLHF. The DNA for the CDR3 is TGTGCCAGCAGCTTACCAGGGAATAATTCACCCCTCCACTTT.

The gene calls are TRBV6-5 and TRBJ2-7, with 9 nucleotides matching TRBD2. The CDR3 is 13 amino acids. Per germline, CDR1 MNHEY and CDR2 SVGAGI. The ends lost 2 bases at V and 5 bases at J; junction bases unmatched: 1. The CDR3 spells CASSYGLAHEQYF. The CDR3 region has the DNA TGTGCCAGCAGTTACGGACTAGCGCACGAGCAGTACTTC.

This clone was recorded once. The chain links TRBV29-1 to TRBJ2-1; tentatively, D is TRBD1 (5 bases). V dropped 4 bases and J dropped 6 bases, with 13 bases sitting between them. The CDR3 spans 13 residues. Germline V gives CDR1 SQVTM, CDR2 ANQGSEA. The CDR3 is CSVGRGTGNEQFF. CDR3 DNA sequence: TGCAGCGTTGGAAGGGGTACGGGCAATGAGCAGTTCTTC.

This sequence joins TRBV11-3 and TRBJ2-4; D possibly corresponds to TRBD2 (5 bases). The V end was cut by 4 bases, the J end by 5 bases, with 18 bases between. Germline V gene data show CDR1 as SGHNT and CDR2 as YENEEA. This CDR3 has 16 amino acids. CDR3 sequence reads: CASSSGAGGSQNIQYF. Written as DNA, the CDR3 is TGTGCCAGCAGCTCCGGAGCAGGAGGTTCCCAAAACATTCAGTACTTC.

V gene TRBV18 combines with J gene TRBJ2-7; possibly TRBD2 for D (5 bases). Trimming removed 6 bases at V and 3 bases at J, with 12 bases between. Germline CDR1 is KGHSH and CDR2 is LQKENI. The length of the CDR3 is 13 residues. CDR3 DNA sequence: TGTGCCAGCTCCGGGGATCTCGGCTACGAGCAGTACTTC. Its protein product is CASSGDLGYEQYF.

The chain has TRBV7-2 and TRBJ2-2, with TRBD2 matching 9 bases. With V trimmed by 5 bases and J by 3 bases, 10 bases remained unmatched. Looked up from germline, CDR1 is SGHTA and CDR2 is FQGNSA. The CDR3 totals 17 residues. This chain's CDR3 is CASSPRRGGPDTGELFF. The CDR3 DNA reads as TGTGCCAGCAGCCCGCGGCGGGGGGGCCCCGACACCGGGGAGCTGTTTTTT.

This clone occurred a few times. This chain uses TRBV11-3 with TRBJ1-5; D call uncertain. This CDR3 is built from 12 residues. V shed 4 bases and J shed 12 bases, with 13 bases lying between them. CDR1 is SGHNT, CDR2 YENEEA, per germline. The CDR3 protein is CASSSRRDRQHF. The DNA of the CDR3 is TGTGCCAGCAGCTCCCGACGGGATCGCCAGCATTTT.

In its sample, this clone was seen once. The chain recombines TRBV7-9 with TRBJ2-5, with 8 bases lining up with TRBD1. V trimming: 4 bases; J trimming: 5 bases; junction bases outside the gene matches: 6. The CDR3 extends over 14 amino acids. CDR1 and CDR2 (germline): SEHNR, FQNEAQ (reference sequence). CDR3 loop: CASSSGTGPETQYF. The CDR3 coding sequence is TGTGCCAGCAGCTCTGGGACAGGTCCGGAGACCCAGTACTTC.